This record covers a single TCR beta chain. V was clipped by 1 base and J by 2 bases; unmatched bases: 2. The CDR3 spans 15 residues. CDR1 and CDR2 from the germline V gene are SGHNT and YENEEA. Clones were read by immunoSEQ multiplex PCR, and TCRdb kept only the in-frame ones, dropping some. The table includes 300,000 to 400,000 clones, about 93% detected once. As to time point: blood from clinic visit 5 months post-surgery; TSC patient then seizure free. Surgery cases with the highest brain T cell transcript signatures were chosen for sequencing. The sample comes from a study of brain T cells in children with intractable seizures.

The receptor was derived from a boy younger than two with tuberous sclerosis and intractable seizures. Sequenced material: peripheral blood, taken around 5 months after surgery. The gene calls are TRBV11-3 and TRBJ2-5, with TRBD1 matching over 9 bases. The CDR3 loop reads CASSLGTGVQETQYF. In DNA form, the CDR3 reads TGTGCCAGCAGCTTAGGGACAGGGGTACAAGAGACCCAGTACTTC.